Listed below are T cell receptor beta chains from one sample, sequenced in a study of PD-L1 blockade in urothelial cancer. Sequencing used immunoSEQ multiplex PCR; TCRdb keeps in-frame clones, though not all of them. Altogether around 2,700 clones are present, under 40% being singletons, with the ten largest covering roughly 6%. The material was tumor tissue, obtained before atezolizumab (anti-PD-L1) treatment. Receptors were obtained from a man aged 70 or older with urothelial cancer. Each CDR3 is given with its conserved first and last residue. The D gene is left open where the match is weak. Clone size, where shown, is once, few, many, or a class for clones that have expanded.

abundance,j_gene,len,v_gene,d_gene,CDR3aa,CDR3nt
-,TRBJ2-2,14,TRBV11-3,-,CASSSPELTGELFF,TGTGCCAGCAGCTCGCCGGAGCTCACCGGGGAGCTGTTTTTT
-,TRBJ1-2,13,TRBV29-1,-,CSVERTEARGYTF,TGCAGCGTGGAACGGACCGAGGCACGGGGCTACACCTTC
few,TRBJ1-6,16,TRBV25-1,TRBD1,CASSESSGTGSSPLHF,TGTGCCAGCAGTGAATCGTCGGGGACAGGGAGTTCACCCCTCCACTTT
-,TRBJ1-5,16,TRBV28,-,CASSGPWGLSNQPQHF,TGTGCCAGCAGTGGACCCTGGGGGCTAAGCAATCAGCCCCAGCATTTT
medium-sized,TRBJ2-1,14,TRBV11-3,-,CASSLDDRASEQFF,TGTGCCAGCAGCTTAGACGATAGGGCCAGTGAGCAGTTCTTC
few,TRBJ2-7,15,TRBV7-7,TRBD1,CASSLTRGQGDEQYF,TGTGCCAGCAGCTTAACGCGTGGACAGGGGGACGAGCAGTACTTC
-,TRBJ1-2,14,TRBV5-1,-,CASSADSAVNGYTF,TGCGCCAGCAGCGCTGACAGCGCCGTGAATGGCTACACCTTC
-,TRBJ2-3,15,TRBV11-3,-,CASSLGAGRTDTQYF,TGTGCCAGCAGCTTGGGGGCCGGACGCACAGATACGCAGTATTTT
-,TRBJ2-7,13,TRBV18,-,CASSPTEQYEQYF,TGTGCCAGCTCACCAACTGAGCAATACGAGCAGTACTTC
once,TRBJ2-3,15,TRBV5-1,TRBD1,CASSLVAGGGDTQYF,TGCGCCAGCAGCTTGGTGGCAGGGGGCGGAGATACGCAGTATTTT
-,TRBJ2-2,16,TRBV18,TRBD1,CASSPPGQGETGELFF,TGTGCCAGCTCACCACCGGGACAGGGGGAAACCGGGGAGCTGTTTTTT
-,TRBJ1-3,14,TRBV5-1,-,CASSLVGQGNTIYF,TGCGCCAGCAGCTTGGTAGGGCAAGGAAACACCATATATTTT
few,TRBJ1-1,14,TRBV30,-,CAWSVRMGTGGAFF,TGTGCCTGGAGTGTCCGCATGGGGACTGGGGGAGCTTTCTTT
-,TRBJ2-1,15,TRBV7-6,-,CASSSRDSNYNEQFF,TGTGCCAGCAGCTCCCGGGACTCTAACTACAATGAGCAGTTCTTC
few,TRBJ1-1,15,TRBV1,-,CASSRTMTENTEAFF,TGCGCCAGCAGCCGTACAATGACGGAAAACACTGAAGCTTTCTTT
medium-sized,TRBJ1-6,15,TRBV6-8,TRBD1,CASSSRTGGPTPLHF,TGTGCCAGCAGTTCCCGGACAGGGGGTCCGACACCCCTCCACTTT
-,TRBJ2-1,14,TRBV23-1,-,CASSQDFDGLSSIF,TGCGCCAGCAGCCAAGATTTTGATGGACTAAGCTCGATCTTC
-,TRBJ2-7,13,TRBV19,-,CASSSDSSYEQYF,TGTGCCAGTAGTTCTGACAGCTCCTACGAGCAGTACTTC
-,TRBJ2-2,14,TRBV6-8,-,CASRTTGNTGELFF,TGTGCCAGCAGGACGACAGGGAACACCGGGGAGCTGTTTTTT
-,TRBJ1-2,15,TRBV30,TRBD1,CAWSVVARGRNGYTF,TGTGCCTGGAGTGTAGTTGCCAGGGGGAGGAATGGCTACACCTTC
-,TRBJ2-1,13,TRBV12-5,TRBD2,CASGSGGAVEQFF,TGTGCTAGTGGTTCGGGGGGGGCGGTGGAGCAGTTCTTC
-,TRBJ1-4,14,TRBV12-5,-,CASGLGVVNEKLFF,TGTGCTAGTGGTTTGGGGGTCGTTAATGAAAAACTGTTTTTT
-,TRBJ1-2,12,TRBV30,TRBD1,CAWSQQTGSYTF,TGTGCCTGGAGTCAACAGACAGGGAGCTACACCTTC
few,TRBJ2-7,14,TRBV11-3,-,CASSLVQGPYEQYF,TGTGCCAGCAGCTTGGTTCAGGGACCCTACGAGCAGTACTTC
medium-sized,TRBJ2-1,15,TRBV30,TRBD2,CAWSGGTSGGNEQFF,TGTGCCTGGAGTGGAGGGACTAGCGGGGGTAATGAGCAGTTCTTC
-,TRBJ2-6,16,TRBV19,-,CASSILQSSGANVLTF,TGTGCCAGTAGTATACTACAGAGTTCTGGGGCCAACGTCCTGACTTTC
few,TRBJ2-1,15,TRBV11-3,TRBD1,CASSYGTGAYNEQFF,TGTGCCAGCAGTTATGGGACAGGGGCCTACAATGAGCAGTTCTTC
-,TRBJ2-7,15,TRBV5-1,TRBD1,CASSSRGTGSYEQYF,TGCGCCAGCAGCTCGCGAGGGACAGGATCCTACGAGCAGTACTTT
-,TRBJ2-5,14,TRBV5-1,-,CASSSGPVQETQYF,TGCGCCAGCAGCTCAGGTCCGGTCCAAGAGACCCAGTACTTC
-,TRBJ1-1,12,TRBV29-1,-,CSVGTEGSEAFF,TGCAGCGTTGGGACAGAGGGGTCTGAAGCTTTCTTT
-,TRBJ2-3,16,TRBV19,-,CASSPNLYLLSDTQYF,TGTGCCAGTAGTCCAAACCTTTACCTTTTATCAGATACGCAGTATTTT
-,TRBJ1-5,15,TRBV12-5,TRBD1,CASGWTGPTNQPQHF,TGTGCTAGTGGTTGGACAGGGCCTACGAATCAGCCCCAGCATTTT
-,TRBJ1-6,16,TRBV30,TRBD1,CAWGRQGYSYNSPLHF,TGTGCCTGGGGCCGACAGGGCTACTCCTATAATTCACCCCTCCACTTT
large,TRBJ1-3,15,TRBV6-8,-,CASMSPAPSGNTIYF,TGTGCCAGCATGAGTCCCGCTCCCTCTGGAAACACCATATATTTT
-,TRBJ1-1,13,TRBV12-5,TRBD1,CASKGTGDTEAFF,TGTGCCAGCAAAGGGACAGGGGACACTGAAGCTTTCTTT
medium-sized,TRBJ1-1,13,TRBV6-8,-,CASRVLGDTEAFF,TGTGCCAGCAGAGTCCTGGGAGACACTGAAGCTTTCTTT
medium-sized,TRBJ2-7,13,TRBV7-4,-,CASSGKWGDEQYF,TGTGCCAGCAGCGGAAAGTGGGGGGACGAGCAGTACTTC
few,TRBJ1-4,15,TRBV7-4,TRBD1,CASSPGQGVGEKLFF,TGTGCCAGCAGCCCCGGACAGGGAGTCGGTGAAAAACTGTTTTTT
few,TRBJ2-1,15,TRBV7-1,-,CASSVSLSSYNEQFF,TGTGCCAGCAGCGTGTCACTTAGCTCCTACAATGAGCAGTTCTTC
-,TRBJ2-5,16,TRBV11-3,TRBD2,CASSRSGLEYQETQYF,TGTGCCAGCAGCAGGAGCGGACTAGAGTACCAAGAGACCCAGTACTTC
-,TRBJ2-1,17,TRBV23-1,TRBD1,CASSQPQGETAYNEQFF,TGCGCCAGCAGCCAACCACAGGGGGAAACTGCCTACAATGAGCAGTTCTTC
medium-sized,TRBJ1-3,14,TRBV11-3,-,CASSPLGGKGTIYF,TGTGCCAGCAGCCCCCTGGGGGGTAAAGGCACCATATATTTT
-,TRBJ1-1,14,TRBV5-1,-,CASSLDPEGSEAFF,TGCGCCAGCAGCTTGGACCCCGAGGGGTCTGAAGCTTTCTTT
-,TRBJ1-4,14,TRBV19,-,CASSRSGAREKLFF,TGTGCCAGTAGTAGATCGGGGGCCCGTGAAAAACTGTTTTTT
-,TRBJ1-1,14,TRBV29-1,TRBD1,CSGQTGTGVSEAFF,TGCAGCGGACAAACCGGGACAGGGGTCTCTGAAGCTTTCTTT
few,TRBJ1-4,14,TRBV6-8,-,CASIGRGSNEKLFF,TGTGCCAGCATTGGGAGGGGATCTAATGAAAAACTGTTTTTT
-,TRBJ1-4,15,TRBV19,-,CASSPTRGSNEKLFF,TGTGCCAGTAGTCCCACTCGGGGGTCTAATGAAAAACTGTTTTTT
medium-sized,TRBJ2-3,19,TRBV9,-,CASSPRAGGAGYPQDTQYF,TGTGCCAGCAGCCCTCGTGCAGGGGGAGCGGGGTATCCTCAAGATACGCAGTATTTT
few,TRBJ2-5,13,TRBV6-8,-,CASSPSYQETQYF,TGTGCCAGCAGTCCCTCCTACCAAGAGACCCAGTACTTC
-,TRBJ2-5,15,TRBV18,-,CASSPPNTDRKTQYF,TGTGCCAGCTCACCACCGAACACAGACAGGAAGACCCAGTACTTC
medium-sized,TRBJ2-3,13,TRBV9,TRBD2,CASRTSGSDTQYF,TGTGCCAGCAGGACTAGCGGGTCAGATACGCAGTATTTT
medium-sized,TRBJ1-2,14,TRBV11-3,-,CASSSGGGVGGYTF,TGTGCCAGCAGCTCCGGTGGAGGGGTTGGTGGCTACACCTTC
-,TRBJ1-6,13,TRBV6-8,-,CASRSQGTSPLHF,TGTGCCAGCAGGTCACAAGGGACTTCACCCCTCCACTTT